The text below deals with one T cell receptor (beta chain). The antigen it binds to is not known. One base away there is no much larger clone; base qualities are not given. The sample comes from a study of blood T cell repertoires in COVID-19 (dated by TCRdb to 2019 to 2021). Study-wide context: Collaborator samples came from the United States, Italy and Spain and covered acute and convalescent phases of COVID-19. The prospective study material was composed of cDNA or gDNA derived from T cells, B-cell-depleted T cells, or PBMCs. Subjects who had been exposed to COVID-19, were actively infected with it, or had recovered from it provided the deeply sampled blood TCRbeta repertoires that made up the dataset. A freely available public database, intended as a resource for researchers studying the immune response to SARS-CoV-2, is where the repertoires were released. Samples came from the ongoing ImmuneRACE study (first 160 participants) plus 1,254 subjects from 6 global collaborators. The sample metadata nearly always contained a de-identified subject ID, COVID-19 status, age in years and sex. Where available, HLA class I and class II types were obtained from metadata supplied by the sample provider rather than from assay-based typing. Results and caveats for the whole study, not just this receptor: The quantity of clinical and demographic metadata differed by source and by participant and was supplied without curation.

TCRbeta CDR3 regions were amplified from genomic DNA using the immunoSEQ Assay, a bias-controlled multiplex PCR. Per the authors' processing: Within the assay, amplification of reference gene primers was used to estimate how many nucleated cells each sample contained. To quantify the absolute abundance of each unique TCRbeta CDR3 rearrangement, sequence reads were collapsed and filtered. Productive Simpson clonality was computed per sample as the square root of Simpson's diversity index over productive rearrangements. TCRdb carries this immuneACCESS record with in-frame sequences only. Its versions omit some clonotypes, under half of them owing to an unresolved V gene in the studies checked, with the rest unexplained. V, J and clone size derive from that table, while D and trimming were established from the DNA sequence. The table for this sample lists 130,000 to 150,000 clones; over 75% of them were counted only once. Clones ranked in the top ten supply roughly 13% of the sample.

The collaborating institutions used their own protocols to collect whole blood in K2EDTA tubes. For TCRbeta analysis, collaborator samples were shipped as frozen whole blood, as isolated PBMCs, or as DNA extracted from either sample type. CDR1 LNHDA and CDR2 SQIVND were looked up in the germline V gene (reference sequence). The CDR3 covers 13 residues, taking in both the cysteine and the phenylalanine. The DNA shown is the 39-base CDR3, in frame from base 1. V trim: 7 bases; J trim: 5 bases; unmatched bases: 4. The clonotype was recovered from a man aged 60 to 75 with active or convalescent COVID-19. Input material: peripheral blood. The chain couples TRBV19 to TRBJ2-7, with 11 junctional bases fitting TRBD2. The CDR3 protein: CASTPTSGDEQYF. The nucleotide sequence reads as follows: TGTGCCAGTACCCCGACTAGCGGGGACGAGCAGTACTTC.